Presented here are 27 T cell receptor beta chains from one specimen sequenced in a study of blood T cell repertoires in COVID-19. Clones were sequenced by immunoSEQ multiplex PCR, and TCRdb holds only the in-frame ones, with some missing. The sample includes about 98,000 clones, around 90% of them seen just once. The sample consisted of peripheral blood. These receptors were collected from a middle-aged man with active COVID-19.

This clone has more than one count but fewer than ten. The chain is built from TRBV7-9 and TRBJ1-2; maybe TRBD1 (6 bases). Per the germline V gene, CDR1 is SEHNR and CDR2 is FQNEAQ (reference sequence). The CDR3 consists of 15 residues. Trimming took 5 bases from V and 1 from J, leaving 14 bases between them. CDR3 coding DNA: TGTGCCAGCAGCGGGCTCAAGGACAGTAACTATGGCTACACCTTC. Translation gives CASSGLKDSNYGYTF. Filled out from reference TRBV7-9 and TRBJ1-2, the complete variable domain reads DTGVSQNPRHKITKRGQNVTFRCDPISEHNRLYWYRQTLGQGPEFLTYFQNEAQLEKSRLLSDRFSAERPKGSFSTLEIQRTEQGDSAMYLCASSGLKDSNYGYTFGSGTRLTVV.

With respect to this clone: This same CDR3 is encoded by further DNA sequences in the sample. The chain joins TRBV5-1 to TRBJ1-5; TRBD1 matches 10 bases. CDR1 is SGHRS, CDR2 YFSETQ, per germline. V lost 4 bases, J lost 2 bases, and 3 bases stayed unmatched. This CDR3 has 15 amino acids. CDR3 bases: TGCGCCAGCAGCCTAGGGACAGGGGGCAATCAGCCCCAGCATTTT. Encoded protein: CASSLGTGGNQPQHF.

This clone showed up many times. V and J are TRBV4-2 and TRBJ1-5; perhaps TRBD1 as D (6 bases). With 1 base removed from V and 11 bases from J, the gap between germline ends came to 15 bases. The CDR3 consists of 14 residues. Germline-derived CDR1 and CDR2 are LGHNA and YNFKEQ. Written as DNA, the CDR3 is TGTGCCAGCAGCCAAGGGGGGGGGCGCGAATCCCAGCATTTT. Translating it yields CASSQGGGRESQHF.

This chain joins TRBV28 and TRBJ1-1, with TRBD1 as a possible D gene (5 bases). The ends were cut back, 2 bases at V and 6 bases at J, with 16 bases in the middle. CDR3 length: 15 amino acids. Germline V lookup: CDR1 MDHEN, CDR2 SYDVKM. For the CDR3, the DNA is TGTGCCAGCAGTTTAGCCGCGCCCCGGGGGGCTGAAGCTTTCTTT. The encoded protein is CASSLAAPRGAEAFF.

The V gene is TRBV5-1, the J gene TRBJ1-2; D possibly corresponds to TRBD1 (5 bases). The CDR3 spans 15 residues. Germline CDR1 is SGHRS and CDR2 is YFSETQ. V was shortened by 0 bases and J by 4 bases, with 13 bases between the two germline ends. CDR3: CASSLAGRAIYGYTF. As DNA, the CDR3 is TGCGCCAGCAGCTTGGCGGGCAGGGCAATCTATGGCTACACCTTC.

This clone showed up just a few times. The chain links TRBV19 to TRBJ2-7; no definite D call. Germline V CDR1 and CDR2: LNHDA, SQIVND (reference sequence). The CDR3 length is 15 residues. Trimming cost V 3 bases and J 0 bases, with 12 bases left between them. CDR3 protein: CASSISAGGSYEQYF. The DNA for the CDR3 is TGTGCCAGTAGTATCTCGGCCGGCGGCTCCTACGAGCAGTACTTC.

CDR3 region: CASSLLNTEAFF. The CDR3 nucleotides read TGTGCCAGTAGTCTCTTGAACACTGAAGCTTTCTTT. The J gene is TRBJ1-1, the V gene TRBV19, with unresolved D. Germline V gene data show CDR1 as LNHDA and CDR2 as SQIVND (reference sequence). Deletions cut 5 bases from V and 0 bases from J, with 4 bases between. This CDR3 spans 12 amino acids. Full variable domain (missing parts from reference TRBV19 and TRBJ1-1): DGGITQSPKYLFRKEGQNVTLSCEQNLNHDAMYWYRQDPGQGLRLIYYSQIVNDFQKGDIAEGYSVSREKKESFPLTVTSAQKNPTAFYLCASSLLNTEAFFGQGTRLTVV.

This rearrangement joins TRBV6-2 or TRBV6-3 to TRBJ2-5, with D maybe TRBD1 (6 bases). The germline V gene has CDR1 MNHEY and CDR2 SVGEGT. Deletions cut 2 bases from V and 3 bases from J, with 25 bases between. The CDR3 runs 19 residues. In nucleotides, the CDR3 is TGTGCCAGCAGTTACGGGGTTTTCTATGGAAACAGGGCCAAAGAGACCCAGTACTTC. Amino acid sequence: CASSYGVFYGNRAKETQYF.

This clone is a singleton in its sample. This sequence joins TRBV7-9 and TRBJ1-6; TRBD1 matches 7 bases. The germline gives CDR1 SEHNR, CDR2 FQNEAQ (reference sequence). V lost 5 bases to trimming and J lost 5 bases; unmatched junction nucleotides: 6. The CDR3 covers 15 residues. Here the CDR3 reads CASSRGQSDNSPLHF. Written as DNA, the CDR3 is TGTGCCAGCAGCCGGGGACAGTCCGATAATTCACCCCTCCACTTT.

In this sample, this clone turned up once. The chain has TRBV6-6 and TRBJ1-2, with D tentatively TRBD1 (5 bases). CDR1 is MNHNY, CDR2 SVGAGI, per germline (reference sequence). V was pared by 6 bases and J by 3 bases, with 11 bases between. CDR3 size: 13 residues. The CDR3 sequence: CASSRGADYGYTF. CDR3 in DNA: TGTGCCAGCAGCCGCGGGGCAGACTATGGCTACACCTTC.

This sequence joins TRBV5-6 and TRBJ2-2, with 7 bases lining up with TRBD1. The CDR3 loop spans 15 amino acids. CDR1 and CDR2 (germline): SGHDT, YYEEEE. Trimming removed 2 bases from V and 5 bases from J; junction bases left unmatched: 6. The CDR3 protein is CASSFRDSPTGELFF. As DNA, the CDR3 is TGTGCCAGCAGCTTCCGGGACAGCCCGACCGGGGAGCTGTTTTTT.

This clone was picked up one time. This chain uses TRBV6-5 with TRBJ1-1, with TRBD1 as a possible D gene (6 bases). V lost 8 bases, J lost 2 bases, and 12 bases lay in between. This CDR3 contains 13 residues. The germline V gene encodes CDR1 MNHEY and CDR2 SVGAGI. In DNA, the CDR3 is TGTGCCAGCGCTGGACAGAGCAACACTGAAGCTTTCTTT. This encodes CASAGQSNTEAFF.

The genes are TRBV18 and TRBJ2-1; TRBD2 matches 12 bases. The CDR3 consists of 16 residues. The V gene's germline CDR1 is KGHSH and CDR2 LQKENI. The V segment lost 3 bases and the J segment 7 bases; nucleotides outside the gene matches: 7. CDR3 bases: TGTGCCAGCTCACCGCCCCTAGCGGGGGGGAAGAATGAGCAGTTCTTC. This gives the protein CASSPPLAGGKNEQFF.

The chain is built from TRBV19 and TRBJ1-2; D is perhaps TRBD1 (5 bases). Germline assignment: CDR1 LNHDA and CDR2 SQIVND (reference sequence). This CDR3 is built from 16 residues. The ends were cut back, 0 bases at V and 0 bases at J, with 11 bases in the middle. CDR3 residues: CASSIEPAGPNYGYTF. CDR3 DNA sequence: TGTGCCAGTAGTATAGAACCGGCAGGGCCTAACTATGGCTACACCTTC. Looking up the rest from reference TRBV19 and TRBJ1-2 gives the full variable domain: DGGITQSPKYLFRKEGQNVTLSCEQNLNHDAMYWYRQDPGQGLRLIYYSQIVNDFQKGDIAEGYSVSREKKESFPLTVTSAQKNPTAFYLCASSIEPAGPNYGYTFGSGTRLTVV.

This clone was recorded a few times. This sequence joins TRBV7-9 and TRBJ2-3; possible D gene TRBD2, 5 bases. The CDR3 runs to 18 residues. Germline-derived CDR1 and CDR2 are SEHNR and FQNEAQ (reference sequence). The V and J ends lost 5 bases and 3 bases respectively, with 24 bases between them. The CDR3 region has the DNA TGTGCCAGCAGCCGAAGCACCCTCCGAGGGAGACGAACAGATACGCAGTATTTT. Translation gives CASSRSTLRGRRTDTQYF.

V usage is TRBV27 and J usage is TRBJ2-2; 11 nucleotides align to TRBD1. Germline V gives CDR1 MNHEY, CDR2 SMNVEV (reference sequence). CDR3 length: 15 amino acids. Germline trimming cut 5 bases from V and 7 bases from J; bases unmatched to any gene: 6. CDR3 in DNA: TGTGCCAGCAGTCCCGGACAGGGGGCGAGCGGGGAGCTGTTTTTT. This translates into CASSPGQGASGELFF.

Details on this clone: This could be a read error, since a much larger clone is one nucleotide away. The chain carries TRBV6-5 and TRBJ1-5; D unclear. Trimming pared 6 bases from V and 10 bases from J, leaving 19 bases between. Per germline, CDR1 MNHEY and CDR2 SVGAGI. The length of the CDR3 is 14 residues. CDR3 residues: CASRQTAGGEPQHF. DNA of the CDR3: TGTGCCAGCAGACAGACGGCGGGAGGAGAACCCCAGCATTTT.

V gene TRBV5-5 combines with J gene TRBJ2-3, with D maybe TRBD1 (6 bases). CDR3 length: 14 amino acids. CDR1 is SGHKS and CDR2 is YYEKEE in the germline V gene (reference sequence). V was clipped by 3 bases and J by 0 bases, with 8 bases between them. CDR3 amino acids: CASSWDTSTDTQYF. Here the CDR3 DNA reads TGTGCCAGCAGCTGGGACACTAGCACAGATACGCAGTATTTT.

The chain couples TRBV4-3 to TRBJ2-5; D gene uncertain. The CDR3 loop spans 15 amino acids. Germline CDR1 reads LGHNA; CDR2 reads YSLEER. Deletions cut 0 bases from V and 2 bases from J, with 10 bases between. CDR3 sequence: CASSQDPSVQETQYF. As DNA, the CDR3 is TGCGCCAGCAGCCAAGATCCGTCGGTACAAGAGACCCAGTACTTC.

The V and J genes are TRBV5-1 and TRBJ1-5; possible D gene TRBD1, 5 bases. Deletions cut 4 bases from V and 9 bases from J, with 17 bases between. Germline values: CDR1 SGHRS, CDR2 YFSETQ. The CDR3 spans 14 residues. This CDR3 is CASSPRAGEGPQHF. CDR3 sequence (DNA): TGCGCCAGCAGCCCCCGTGCGGGGGAAGGGCCCCAGCATTTT.

This rearrangement joins TRBV21-1 to TRBJ1-6. TRBV21-1 is deemed a pseudogene. There are 19 residues in the CDR3. The CDR3 reads CASSRGRGLVISYNSPLHF. As DNA, the CDR3 is TGTGCCAGCAGCAGAGGCAGAGGCCTGGTCATCTCCTATAATTCACCCCTCCACTTT.

The chain carries TRBV4-3 and TRBJ1-2; 7 bases line up with TRBD1. Germline assignment: CDR1 LGHNA and CDR2 YSLEER. The CDR3 is 14 amino acids. The ends lost 4 bases at V and 2 bases at J; junction bases unmatched: 4. In DNA, the CDR3 is TGCGCCAGCAGCCCCAGGGGGGTAAACTATGGCTACACCTTC. Its protein is CASSPRGVNYGYTF.

The chain is built from TRBV5-4 and TRBJ1-1; D ambiguous. V was shortened by 0 bases and J by 2 bases, with 8 bases between the two germline ends. This CDR3 contains 14 residues. CDR1 and CDR2 from the germline V gene are SGHNT and YYREEE (reference sequence). CDR3: CASSLGQINTEAFF. The CDR3 nucleotides read TGTGCCAGCAGCTTGGGGCAGATCAACACTGAAGCTTTCTTT.

The chain is built from TRBV9 and TRBJ2-1, with D tentatively TRBD2 (6 bases). In germline, CDR1 is SGDLS, CDR2 YYNGEE. Trimming removed 4 bases at V and 0 bases at J, with 14 bases between. The CDR3 totals 16 residues. CDR3 DNA sequence: TGTGCCAGCAGCACCGGGGGTCCGAGCTCCTACAATGAGCAGTTCTTC. This sequence encodes CASSTGGPSSYNEQFF.

V is TRBV7-9 and J is TRBJ2-3; no firm D call. V lost 5 bases and J lost 6, with 9 bases in between. CDR1 is SEHNR, CDR2 FQNEAQ, per germline (reference sequence). This CDR3 region has 12 residues. CDR3 coding DNA: TGTGCCAGCAGCCAGAAATTGGATACGCAGTATTTT. Its protein product is CASSQKLDTQYF.

The chain is built from TRBV5-1 and TRBJ1-3, with D tentatively TRBD1 (5 bases). The CDR3 has 15 amino acids. From germline, CDR1 is SGHRS and CDR2 YFSETQ. Trimming shortened V by 4 bases and J by 0 bases, and 11 bases separated the two germline ends. In DNA form, the CDR3 reads TGCGCCAGCAGCCCAACCACAGGCTCTGGAAACACCATATATTTT. It is translated as CASSPTTGSGNTIYF.

This clone was counted once. The chain links TRBV14 to TRBJ1-2, with D possibly matching TRBD1 (5 bases). V shed 0 bases and J shed 5 bases, with 13 bases lying between them. Germline lookup yields CDR1 SGHDN and CDR2 FVKESK. The CDR3 is 15 residues long. The CDR3 sequence: CASSQDRVPGYGYTF. The CDR3 DNA follows: TGTGCCAGCAGCCAAGACAGGGTCCCAGGGTATGGCTACACCTTC.